Following are 28 T cell receptor beta chains from one sample sequenced in a study of cytomegalovirus exposure and HLA in healthy donors. 60 Vbeta and 13 Jbeta primers were used in PCR. The method was immunoSEQ multiplex PCR; TCRdb's version includes in-frame clones alone and lacks a portion of them. Altogether 130,000 to 150,000 clones are present, 80% to 90% being singletons, with the ten largest covering around 4.5%. The sequencing sample was made of PBMCs. Receptors were obtained from a woman in her forties in good health and CMV-seropositive.

The table lists this clone with a few counts. J is TRBJ1-1 and V is TRBV7-2; possibly TRBD1 for D (5 bases). V was clipped by 1 base and J by 1 base, with 7 bases between them. CDR1 SGHTA and CDR2 FQGNSA come from the germline V gene. The CDR3 has 14 amino acids. The CDR3 region has the DNA TGTGCCAGCAGCTTAGTGACAGCGAACACTGAAGCTTTCTTT. Amino acids: CASSLVTANTEAFF. The whole variable domain, filled in from reference TRBV7-2 and TRBJ1-1, reads GAGVSQSPSNKVTEKGKDVELRCDPISGHTALYWYRQSLGQGLEFLIYFQGNSAPDKSGLPSDRFSAERTGGSVSTLTIQRTQQEDSAVYLCASSLVTANTEAFFGQGTRLTVV.

Comment on this clone: Other nucleotide sequences from this sample produce the same CDR3. The chain employs TRBV5-4 and TRBJ2-1; 11 positions match TRBD2. V dropped 1 base and J dropped 3; count of bases not matched to a gene: 0. Germline CDR1 and CDR2: SGHNT and YYREEE (reference sequence). This CDR3 region has 15 residues. The CDR3 reads CASSLTSGSYNEQFF. CDR3 bases: TGTGCCAGCAGCTTGACTAGCGGGAGCTACAATGAGCAGTTCTTC.

This clone was detected only once. V usage is TRBV19 and J usage is TRBJ1-5, with TRBD1 matching over 7 bases. The junction had 7 bases not matched to a gene; V was cut back by 9 bases and J by 2 bases. The CDR3 is made up of 14 amino acids. From germline, CDR1 is LNHDA and CDR2 SQIVND (reference sequence). CDR3 bases: TGTGCCAGCAACCCCGGACAGGGCAATCAGCCCCAGCATTTT. It specifies CASNPGQGNQPQHF.

The gene calls are TRBV19 and TRBJ2-3, with 9 bases that match TRBD1. V gave up 6 bases and J gave up 4 bases; unmatched junction bases: 5. The CDR3 is made up of 14 amino acids. Germline V gene sequence: CDR1 LNHDA, CDR2 SQIVND (reference sequence). The CDR3: CASSGTGFADTQYF. The DNA for the CDR3 is TGTGCCAGTAGCGGGACAGGGTTTGCAGATACGCAGTATTTT.

The chain recombines TRBV19 with TRBJ1-1, with TRBD1 matching 10 bases. The CDR3 runs 15 residues. V was clipped by 4 bases and J by 3 bases; unmatched bases: 5. Germline CDR1 and CDR2: LNHDA and SQIVND (reference sequence). The CDR3 bases are TGTGCCAGTAGTAGGCTGACAGGGGGCCACACTGAAGCTTTCTTT. It codes for CASSRLTGGHTEAFF.

This chain links TRBV27 with TRBJ2-1, with 10 bases aligning to TRBD2. The CDR3 consists of 17 residues. V lost 1 base, J lost 7 bases, and 10 bases stayed unmatched. The V gene's germline CDR1 is MNHEY and CDR2 SMNVEV (reference sequence). The CDR3 spells CASSLLGVAGGSNEQFF. CDR3 in DNA: TGTGCCAGCAGTTTATTGGGAGTAGCGGGAGGTTCAAATGAGCAGTTCTTC.

This clone has just one count. V gene TRBV28 combines with J gene TRBJ2-7; no clear D gene. The CDR3 totals 15 residues. The V end lost 4 bases, the J end lost 2 bases, and 15 bases lay between the germline ends. The V gene's germline CDR1 is MDHEN and CDR2 SYDVKM. DNA for the CDR3: TGTGCCAGCAGTTCAGAACTCAGGAACGCCTACGAGCAGTACTTC. Translating it yields CASSSELRNAYEQYF.

The V and J genes are TRBV9 and TRBJ2-6; unclear D gene. This CDR3 is 14 amino acids long. The V gene's germline CDR1 is SGDLS and CDR2 YYNGEE. V shed 5 bases and J shed 3 bases, with 9 bases lying between them. The CDR3 region is CASSITGGANVLTF. CDR3 nucleotides: TGTGCCAGCAGTATTACGGGTGGGGCCAACGTCCTGACTTTC. Full variable domain (remainder filled in from reference TRBV9 and TRBJ2-6): DSGVTQTPKHLITATGQRVTLRCSPRSGDLSVYWYQQSLDQGLQFLIQYYNGEERAKGNILERFSAQQFPDLHSELNLSSLELGDSALYFCASSITGGANVLTFGAGSRLTVL.

This clone has a single count. The V call is TRBV7-9, the J call TRBJ2-1, with D tentatively TRBD1 (6 bases). CDR1 is SEHNR and CDR2 is FQNEAQ in the germline V gene (reference sequence). V shed 2 bases and J shed 6 bases, with 8 bases lying between them. The CDR3 extends over 13 amino acids. The CDR3 here is CASSLPGVNEQFF. DNA for the CDR3: TGTGCCAGCAGCTTACCAGGGGTCAATGAGCAGTTCTTC.

Comment on this clone: An end of the junction differs from the germline gene, which may be a read error. CDR3 nucleotide sequence: TGCGCCAGCAGGTTGGGTAGCGGGAACAATGAGCAGTTCTTC. This encodes CASRLGSGNNEQFF. The chain is built from TRBV5-1 and TRBJ2-1; TRBD2 agrees at 8 bases. Germline-derived CDR1 and CDR2 are SGHRS and YFSETQ. The CDR3 is 14 amino acids.

The chain combines TRBV7-2 with TRBJ2-1, with D perhaps TRBD1 (6 bases). V shed 4 bases and J shed 9 bases, with 13 bases lying between them. Germline lookup yields CDR1 SGHTA and CDR2 FQGNSA. The CDR3 runs to 13 residues. The CDR3, as DNA: TGTGCCAGCAGCTCCGACCAGGGGTCTGAGCAGTTCTTC. Translated, it gives CASSSDQGSEQFF.

The gene calls are TRBV18 and TRBJ2-2; D is unclear. Trimming removed 4 bases from V and 2 bases from J, with 5 bases in between. The CDR3 is 13 residues long. CDR1 and CDR2 from the germline V gene are KGHSH and LQKENI. The CDR3 spells CASSLQNTGELFF. The CDR3 DNA reads TGTGCCAGCTCACTCCAAAACACCGGGGAGCTGTTTTTT.

The chain recombines TRBV4-1 with TRBJ2-1, with 9 bases matching TRBD2. The germline CDR1 and CDR2 sequences are MGHRA and YSYEKL. V trimming: 4 bases; J trimming: 5 bases; junction bases outside the gene matches: 6. The CDR3 has 15 residues. The CDR3 DNA reads TGCGCCAGCAGCCTATCTAGCGGGGTTCACAATGAGCAGTTCTTC. It translates to CASSLSSGVHNEQFF.

The chain has TRBV4-2 and TRBJ2-2, with TRBD2 matching 12 bases. This CDR3 spans 18 amino acids. V dropped 2 bases and J dropped 6; count of bases not matched to a gene: 10. CDR1 and CDR2 from the germline V gene are LGHNA and YNFKEQ. The CDR3: CASSQFLGASGRAGELFF. CDR3 nucleotide sequence: TGTGCCAGCAGCCAATTTTTGGGTGCTAGCGGGAGGGCCGGGGAGCTGTTTTTT.

This chain connects TRBV5-6 to TRBJ2-1, with D possibly TRBD2 on 6 matching bases. Germline CDR1 is SGHDT and CDR2 is YYEEEE. Trimming cost V 3 bases and J 7 bases, with 23 bases left between them. This CDR3 has 17 amino acids. The CDR3 DNA reads as TGTGCCAGCAGCTCTTCCCGGGACTTTCTTTCTCGGAATGAGCAGTTCTTC. Protein product: CASSSSRDFLSRNEQFF.

This clone was seen a few times. This chain connects TRBV15 to TRBJ1-1, with TRBD1 identical over 7 bases. The ends lost 9 bases at V and 1 base at J; junction bases unmatched: 8. Germline V gene lookup returns CDR1 LNHNV and CDR2 YYDKDF (reference sequence). This CDR3 is 14 amino acids long. The CDR3 DNA sequence: TGTGCCACGACTCGACAGGGTCGGAACACTGAAGCTTTCTTT. It encodes CATTRQGRNTEAFF.

The chain uses TRBV7-3 and TRBJ2-7, with no clear D. The V and J ends lost 5 bases and 12 bases respectively, with 14 bases between them. CDR3 length: 11 residues. Germline CDR1 is SGHTA and CDR2 is FQGTGA. The CDR3 loop reads CASSRSSPRYF. CDR3 in DNA: TGTGCCAGCAGCCGCTCGTCGCCGCGGTACTTC.

This sequence joins TRBV9 and TRBJ1-3, with 11 nucleotides matching TRBD1. The CDR3 runs 15 residues. With 4 bases clipped from V and 8 bases from J, the junction kept 8 bases outside the gene matches. Per the germline V gene, CDR1 is SGDLS and CDR2 is YYNGEE. The CDR3 loop is CASSPHGTGGDTIYF. The CDR3 region has the DNA TGTGCCAGCAGCCCCCACGGGACAGGGGGGGACACCATATATTTT.

V is TRBV28 and J is TRBJ2-3; D is possibly TRBD1 (7 bases). The CDR3 is 14 residues long. Germline assignment: CDR1 MDHEN and CDR2 SYDVKM. Trimming removed 3 bases at V and 2 bases at J, with 9 bases between. In DNA, the CDR3 is TGTGCCAGCAGTTTGGAGGGGGCCACAGATACGCAGTATTTT. This encodes CASSLEGATDTQYF.

V and J are TRBV11-3 and TRBJ2-2; TRBD2 matches 9 bases. This CDR3 is built from 17 residues. The germline CDR1 and CDR2 sequences are SGHNT and YENEEA. V gave up 5 bases and J gave up 3 bases; unmatched junction bases: 10. CDR3 sequence reads: CASSRGSSGVYTGELFF. The CDR3 DNA follows: TGTGCCAGCAGCCGTGGGTCTAGCGGGGTTTACACCGGGGAGCTGTTTTTT.

For this clone: Germline is not matched at one junction end, which may reflect a read error. This chain joins TRBV7-7 and TRBJ2-5, with TRBD2 identical over 10 bases. CDR1 SSHAT and CDR2 FNYEAQ come from the germline V gene (reference sequence). The CDR3 sequence is 16 residues long. Here the CDR3 reads CASSQEGLAPQETQYF. In DNA, the CDR3 is TGTGCTAGCAGCCAGGAGGGACTAGCGCCTCAAGAGACCCAGTACTTC. Supplemented by reference TRBV7-7 and TRBJ2-5, the full variable domain reads GAGVSQSPRYKVTKRGQDVTLRCDPISSHATLYWYQQALGQGPEFLTYFNYEAQPDKSGLPSDRFSAERPEGSISTLTIQRTEQRDSAMYRCASSQEGLAPQETQYFGPGTRLLVL.

The chain is built from TRBV5-1 and TRBJ2-2; D might be TRBD2 (5 bases). The CDR3 totals 14 residues. Germline V lookup: CDR1 SGHRS, CDR2 YFSETQ. V was cut by 4 bases and J by 5 bases, with 12 bases left in between. The CDR3 here is CASSPPGGTGELFF. DNA for the CDR3: TGCGCCAGCAGCCCTCCCGGAGGAACCGGGGAGCTGTTTTTT.

The chain recombines TRBV29-1 with TRBJ2-7, with D perhaps matching TRBD1 (5 bases). CDR1 is SQVTM and CDR2 is ANQGSEA in the germline V gene. The CDR3 has 13 residues. Trimming left V 7 bases short and J 6 bases short, with 19 bases between. CDR3 residues: CSAARGREFEQYF. In DNA form, the CDR3 reads TGCAGCGCCGCTAGGGGTAGAGAGTTCGAGCAGTACTTC.

V usage is TRBV6-5 and J usage is TRBJ2-2, with D unclear. Germline loops: CDR1 MNHEY, CDR2 SVGAGI. Trimming stripped 5 bases from V and 7 bases from J, with 8 bases between. CDR3 length: 12 amino acids. This CDR3 is CASSVTGGELFF. The CDR3 DNA follows: TGTGCCAGCAGTGTCACGGGCGGGGAGCTGTTTTTT.

The chain carries TRBV7-2 and TRBJ2-4, with TRBD1 identical over 10 bases. Trimming at V came to 6 bases and at J to 9 bases, leaving 11 bases not matched to a gene. Per germline, CDR1 SGHTA and CDR2 FQGNSA. CDR3 length: 15 residues. The CDR3: CASRSPGTGDIIQYF. The CDR3 DNA follows: TGTGCCAGCAGATCCCCCGGGACAGGGGACATCATTCAGTACTTC. Full variable domain (outside the CDR3, taken from reference TRBV7-2 and TRBJ2-4): GAGVSQSPSNKVTEKGKDVELRCDPISGHTALYWYRQSLGQGLEFLIYFQGNSAPDKSGLPSDRFSAERTGGSVSTLTIQRTQQEDSAVYLCASRSPGTGDIIQYFGAGTRLSVL.

The chain recombines TRBV7-2 with TRBJ2-5, with D maybe TRBD2 (5 bases). Germline V gene data show CDR1 as SGHTA and CDR2 as FQGNSA. The V end lost 1 base, the J end lost 3 bases, and 6 bases lay between the germline ends. The CDR3 sequence is 13 residues long. The CDR3 sequence: CASSLDGEETQYF. CDR3 nucleotide sequence: TGTGCCAGCAGCTTAGACGGGGAAGAGACCCAGTACTTC.

The V and J genes are TRBV19 and TRBJ2-4; 11 nucleotides line up with TRBD1. The CDR3 spans 16 residues. Unmatched junction bases numbered 4, after V lost 5 bases and J lost 1 base. The germline V gene has CDR1 LNHDA and CDR2 SQIVND (reference sequence). CDR3 protein: CASSGTGGRAKNIQYF. The CDR3 DNA reads TGTGCCAGTAGTGGGACAGGGGGAAGGGCCAAAAACATTCAGTACTTC.

This sequence joins TRBV2 and TRBJ2-3; a weak D match, TRBD1 (5 bases). The CDR3 has 13 residues. V was trimmed by 7 bases and J by 2 bases, leaving 10 bases between them. CDR1 and CDR2 from the germline V gene are SNHLY and FYNNEI. The CDR3 loop reads CASKGRATDTQYF. CDR3 sequence (DNA): TGTGCCAGCAAGGGCAGGGCCACAGATACGCAGTATTTT.